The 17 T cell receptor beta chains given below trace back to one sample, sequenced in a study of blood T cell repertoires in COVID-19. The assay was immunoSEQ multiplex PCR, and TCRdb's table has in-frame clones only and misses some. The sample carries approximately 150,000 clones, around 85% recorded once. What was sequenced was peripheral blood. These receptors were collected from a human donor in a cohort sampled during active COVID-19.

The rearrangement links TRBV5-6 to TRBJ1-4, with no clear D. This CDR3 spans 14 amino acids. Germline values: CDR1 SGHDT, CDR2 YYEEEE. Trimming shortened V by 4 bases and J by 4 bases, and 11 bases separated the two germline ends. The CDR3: CASSLRGLNEKLFF. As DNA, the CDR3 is TGTGCCAGCAGCCTCCGGGGTCTTAATGAAAAACTGTTTTTT.

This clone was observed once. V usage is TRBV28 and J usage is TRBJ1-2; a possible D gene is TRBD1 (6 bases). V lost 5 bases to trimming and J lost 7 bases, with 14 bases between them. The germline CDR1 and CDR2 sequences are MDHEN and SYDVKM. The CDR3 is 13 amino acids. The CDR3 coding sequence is TGTGCCAGCAGTCCCGGACAGTGGCGTGGCTACACCTTC. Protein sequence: CASSPGQWRGYTF.

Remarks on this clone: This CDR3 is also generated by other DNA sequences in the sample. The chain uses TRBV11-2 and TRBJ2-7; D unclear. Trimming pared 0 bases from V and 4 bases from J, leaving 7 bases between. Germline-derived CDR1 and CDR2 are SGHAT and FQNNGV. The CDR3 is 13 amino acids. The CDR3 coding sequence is TGTGCCAGCAGCTTAGATCGCGAATACGAGCAGTACTTC. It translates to CASSLDREYEQYF.

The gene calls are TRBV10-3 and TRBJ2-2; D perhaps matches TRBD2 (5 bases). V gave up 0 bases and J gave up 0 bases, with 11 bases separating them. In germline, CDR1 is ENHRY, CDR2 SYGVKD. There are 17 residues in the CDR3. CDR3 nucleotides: TGTGCCATCAGTGAGTCATCGGGATACGCGAACACCGGGGAGCTGTTTTTT. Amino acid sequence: CAISESSGYANTGELFF.

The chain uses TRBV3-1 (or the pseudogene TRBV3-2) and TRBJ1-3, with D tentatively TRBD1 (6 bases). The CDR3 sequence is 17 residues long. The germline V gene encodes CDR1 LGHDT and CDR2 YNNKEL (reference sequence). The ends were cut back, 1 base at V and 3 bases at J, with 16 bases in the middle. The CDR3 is CASSQAPGRGGGNTIYF. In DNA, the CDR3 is TGTGCCAGCAGCCAAGCCCCGGGGAGGGGGGGTGGAAACACCATATATTTT.

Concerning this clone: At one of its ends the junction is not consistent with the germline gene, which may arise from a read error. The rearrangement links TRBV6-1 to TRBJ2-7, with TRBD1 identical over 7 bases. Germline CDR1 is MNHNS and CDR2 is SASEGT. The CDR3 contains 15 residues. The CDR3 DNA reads TGTGCCAGCAGTGACCCCTCGACAGGGTCTCGGAGAACAGGCTTC. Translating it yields CASSDPSTGSRRTGF.

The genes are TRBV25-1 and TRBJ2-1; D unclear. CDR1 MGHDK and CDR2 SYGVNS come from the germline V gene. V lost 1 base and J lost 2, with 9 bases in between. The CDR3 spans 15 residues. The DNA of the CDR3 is TGTGCCAGCAGTGAATCTGGCACCCCCTACAATGAGCAGTTCTTC. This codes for CASSESGTPYNEQFF.

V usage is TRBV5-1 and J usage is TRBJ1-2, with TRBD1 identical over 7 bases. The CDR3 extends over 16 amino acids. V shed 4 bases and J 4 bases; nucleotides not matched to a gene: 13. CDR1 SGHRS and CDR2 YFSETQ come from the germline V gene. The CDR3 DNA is TGCGCCAGCAGCGGAGGACTGACAGGGTACAGCTATGGCTACACCTTC. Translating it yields CASSGGLTGYSYGYTF.

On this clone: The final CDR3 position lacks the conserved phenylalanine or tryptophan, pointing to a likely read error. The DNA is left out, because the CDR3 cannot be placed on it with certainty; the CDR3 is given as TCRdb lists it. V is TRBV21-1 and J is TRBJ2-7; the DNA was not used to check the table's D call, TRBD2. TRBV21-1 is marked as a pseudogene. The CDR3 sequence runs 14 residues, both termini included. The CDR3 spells CASSNEGASGSCNG.

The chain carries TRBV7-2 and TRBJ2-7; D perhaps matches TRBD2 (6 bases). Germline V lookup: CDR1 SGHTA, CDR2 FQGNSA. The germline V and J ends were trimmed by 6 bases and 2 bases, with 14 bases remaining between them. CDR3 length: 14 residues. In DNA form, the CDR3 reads TGTGCCAGCAGGGCCCCGGGACTCCCCTACGAGCAGTACTTC. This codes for CASRAPGLPYEQYF.

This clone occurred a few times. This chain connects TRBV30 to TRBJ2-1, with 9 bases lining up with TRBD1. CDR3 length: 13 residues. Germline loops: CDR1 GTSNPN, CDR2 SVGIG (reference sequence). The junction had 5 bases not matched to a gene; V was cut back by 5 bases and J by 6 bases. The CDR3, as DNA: TGTGCCTGGGACAGGGGGTATGGCAATGAGCAGTTCTTC. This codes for CAWDRGYGNEQFF.

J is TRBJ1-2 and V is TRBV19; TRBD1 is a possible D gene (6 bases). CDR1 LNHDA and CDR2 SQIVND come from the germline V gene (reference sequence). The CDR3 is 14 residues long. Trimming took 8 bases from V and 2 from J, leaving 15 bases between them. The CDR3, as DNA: TGTGCCAGTTGCACCGGGACACGGAACTATGGCTACACCTTC. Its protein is CASCTGTRNYGYTF.

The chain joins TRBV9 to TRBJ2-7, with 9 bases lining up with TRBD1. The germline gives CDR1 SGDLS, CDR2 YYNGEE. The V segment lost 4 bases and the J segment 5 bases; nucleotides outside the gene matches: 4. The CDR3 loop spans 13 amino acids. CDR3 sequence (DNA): TGTGCCAGCAGCACGGGACAGGGTGACGAGCAGTACTTC. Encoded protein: CASSTGQGDEQYF.

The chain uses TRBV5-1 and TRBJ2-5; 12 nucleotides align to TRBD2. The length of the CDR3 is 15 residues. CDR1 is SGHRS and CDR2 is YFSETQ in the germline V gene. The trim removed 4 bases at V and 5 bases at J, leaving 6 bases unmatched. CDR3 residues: CASSTKGLAGETQYF. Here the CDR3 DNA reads TGCGCCAGCAGCACAAAAGGACTAGCGGGGGAGACCCAGTACTTC.

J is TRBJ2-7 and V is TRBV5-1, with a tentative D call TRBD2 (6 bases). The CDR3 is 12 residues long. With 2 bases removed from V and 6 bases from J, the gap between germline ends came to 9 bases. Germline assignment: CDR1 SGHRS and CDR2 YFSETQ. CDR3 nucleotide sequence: TGCGCCAGCAGCTTCGCCGGGGGCGAGCAGTACTTC. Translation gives CASSFAGGEQYF.

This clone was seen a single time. The CDR3 DNA reads TGTGCCAGCAGCTCGGGACTAGCGGGATTAAAGACCCAGTACTTC. Amino acid sequence: CASSSGLAGLKTQYF. This chain connects TRBV9 to TRBJ2-5, with 13 nucleotides matching TRBD2. V trimming: 4 bases; J trimming: 6 bases; junction bases outside the gene matches: 6. The CDR3 is 15 residues long. Germline CDR1 SGDLS, CDR2 YYNGEE.

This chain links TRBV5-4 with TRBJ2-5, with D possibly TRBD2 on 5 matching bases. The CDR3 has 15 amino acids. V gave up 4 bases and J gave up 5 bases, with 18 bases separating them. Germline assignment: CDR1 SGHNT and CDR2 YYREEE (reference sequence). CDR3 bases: TGTGCCAGCAGCCCGAACCCCCTCGAGGGCGAGACCCAGTACTTC. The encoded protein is CASSPNPLEGETQYF.